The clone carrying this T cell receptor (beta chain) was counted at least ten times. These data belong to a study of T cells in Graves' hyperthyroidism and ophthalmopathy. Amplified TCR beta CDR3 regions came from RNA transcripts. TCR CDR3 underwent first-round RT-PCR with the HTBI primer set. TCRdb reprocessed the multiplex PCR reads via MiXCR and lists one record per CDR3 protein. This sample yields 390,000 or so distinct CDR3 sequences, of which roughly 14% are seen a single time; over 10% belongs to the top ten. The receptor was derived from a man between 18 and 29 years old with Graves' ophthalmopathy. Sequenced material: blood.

For the CDR3, the DNA is TGCGCCAGCGCGGGGGGTGGGGAGCAGTACTTC. This encodes CASAGGGEQYF. The rearrangement uses TRBV5-1 and TRBJ2-7; 8 bases are shared with TRBD2. The germline gives CDR1 SGHRS, CDR2 YFSETQ. V was clipped by 7 bases and J by 7 bases; unmatched bases: 4. The CDR3 spans 11 residues.